This T cell receptor beta chain was obtained from a study of T-cell reconstitution after alpha-beta-depleted transplantation in children. For TCRbeta, the library was prepared with unique molecular identifiers. TCRdb re-called the PCR reads through MiXCR, storing one row per CDR3 protein. Of 450,000 to 700,000 distinct CDR3 sequences listed, around 27% are singletons. Germline CDR1 reads SEHNR; CDR2 reads FQNEAQ (reference sequence). This CDR3 is built from 15 residues. V shed 5 bases and J shed 7 bases, with 15 bases lying between them. About this clonotype: Antigen unknown.

Study-wide points: Surviving recipient cells, namely T cells and thymic progenitors, were the source of high day-60 TCRbeta diversity in some patients. Alpha-beta T cells about two months after transplant reportedly derived from several hundred expanded graft clones. By one year post-transplant, T-cell counts and diversity largely arose from T cells that were newly produced.

The rearrangement joins TRBV7-9 to TRBJ1-6; perhaps TRBD1 as D (6 bases). This specimen was PBMCs, taken before TCRalphabeta/CD19-depleted stem cell transplant. The sequence came from a boy younger than two with Wiskott-Aldrich syndrome, due to receive a stem cell transplant. In DNA form, the CDR3 reads TGTGCCAGCAGCCGCCCCCCGGGGACAAATTCACCCCTCCACTTT. Its translation: CASSRPPGTNSPLHF.